This record covers a single T cell receptor beta chain. Its antigen is not identified. Libraries were prepared by immunoSEQ multiplex PCR; TCRdb keeps only in-frame clonotypes and omits some of them. The data hold approximately 190,000 clones, with around 94% observed a single time. Trimming shortened V by 2 bases and J by 3 bases, and 13 bases separated the two germline ends. CDR1 and CDR2 (germline): KGHSH, LQKENI. This CDR3 has 15 residues. These data are taken from a study of T cell responses to AZD1222 COVID-19 vaccine. Findings of the study overall: Spike-specific TCR breadth and depth grew following two AZD1222 doses. Females made up more of the donors, who were largely white British, and clonal diversity may have come out too low. Spike-wide coverage was observed for vaccine-associated CD4 TCRs, with dominant responses at 160-218 and 743-854.

This material consisted of peripheral blood, taken on day 0 of AZD1222 vaccination. This chain links TRBV18 with TRBJ1-2, with a possible D match to TRBD1 (5 bases). The receptor was derived from an adult in good health. CDR3 nucleotide sequence: TGTGCCAGCTCACCAGCAGGGAGAAGGGACTATGGCTACACCTTC. It is translated as CASSPAGRRDYGYTF.